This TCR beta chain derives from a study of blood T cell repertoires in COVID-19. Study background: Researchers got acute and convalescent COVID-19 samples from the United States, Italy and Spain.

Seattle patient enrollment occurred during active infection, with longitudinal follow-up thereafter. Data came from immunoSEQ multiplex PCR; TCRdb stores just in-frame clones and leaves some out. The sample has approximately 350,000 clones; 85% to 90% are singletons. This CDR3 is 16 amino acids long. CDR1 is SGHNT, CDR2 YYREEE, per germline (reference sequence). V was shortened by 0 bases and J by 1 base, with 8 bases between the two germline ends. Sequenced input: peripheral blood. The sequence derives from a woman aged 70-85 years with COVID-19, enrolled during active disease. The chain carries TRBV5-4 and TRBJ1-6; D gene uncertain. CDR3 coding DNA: TGTGCCAGCAGCTTGGGAGGGAGATCCTATAATTCACCCCTCCACTTT. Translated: CASSLGGRSYNSPLHF.